One and the same sample provided the 8 T cell receptor beta chains below, sequenced in a study of blood T cell repertoires in COVID-19. Measured with immunoSEQ multiplex PCR; TCRdb has only the in-frame clones, and not every one. Among nearly 90,000 clones listed, more than 70% were seen once. Sequenced input: peripheral blood. The receptors shown here come from an elderly woman with acute or convalescent COVID-19.

V gene TRBV5-4 combines with J gene TRBJ1-2; maybe TRBD1 (6 bases). This CDR3 is built from 17 residues. With 4 bases removed from V and 4 bases from J, the gap between germline ends came to 23 bases. CDR1 is SGHNT and CDR2 is YYREEE in the germline V gene (reference sequence). The CDR3 here is CASSPKTGERGGYGYTF. CDR3 nucleotides: TGTGCCAGCAGCCCCAAGACAGGAGAGAGAGGCGGCTATGGCTACACCTTC. The full variable domain, rest sourced from reference TRBV5-4 and TRBJ1-2, is ETGVTQSPTHLIKTRGQQVTLRCSSQSGHNTVSWYQQALGQGPQFIFQYYREEENGRGNFPPRFSGLQFPNYSSELNVNALELDDSALYLCASSPKTGERGGYGYTFGSGTRLTVV.

The chain employs TRBV4-3 and TRBJ1-2, with a tentative D call TRBD1 (5 bases). The CDR3 is made up of 14 amino acids. Trimming removed 1 base at V and 3 bases at J, with 9 bases between. Germline CDR1 LGHNA, CDR2 YSLEER. This CDR3 reads CASSQVRGDYGYTF. The DNA for the CDR3 is TGCGCCAGCAGCCAAGTCCGGGGGGACTATGGCTACACCTTC.

The chain is built from TRBV21-1 and TRBJ2-7; the tabulated D call, TRBD1, remains unverified against the DNA. TRBV21-1 is flagged as a pseudogene. This CDR3 has 14 residues. In DNA form, the CDR3 reads TGTGCCAGCAGCAAGGGGCCAGGTACCTACGAGCAGTACTTC. Encoded protein: CASSKGPGTYEQYF.

CDR3 bases: TGTGCCAGCAGCCCACAGGGGTACGGGGTTCAGCCCCAGCATTTT. This codes for CASSPQGYGVQPQHF. The chain is built from TRBV6-2 or TRBV6-3 and TRBJ1-5; 7 nucleotides agree with TRBD1. This CDR3 is built from 15 residues. The V gene end was trimmed by 6 bases and the J gene end by 6 bases; junction bases not matched to a gene: 11. From germline, CDR1 is MNHEY and CDR2 SVGEGT.

This rearrangement joins TRBV12-3 or TRBV12-4 to TRBJ1-5; D ambiguous. The germline V and J ends were trimmed by 0 bases and 5 bases, with 5 bases remaining between them. The CDR3 sequence is 13 residues long. Written as DNA, the CDR3 is TGTGCCAGCAGTTTAGCCGACTATCAGCCCCAGCATTTT. This translates into CASSLADYQPQHF.

The count of this clone is one. The chain employs TRBV2 and TRBJ1-5; D is undetermined. The germline V gene encodes CDR1 SNHLY and CDR2 FYNNEI. The CDR3 sequence is 15 residues long. V lost 4 bases and J 0 bases, leaving 10 bases between the germline ends. DNA of the CDR3: TGTGCCAGCAGTGCTGGCAGGCGTAGCAATCAGCCCCAGCATTTT. Translated: CASSAGRRSNQPQHF. Using reference TRBV2 and TRBJ1-5 for the parts outside the CDR3, the full variable domain is EPEVTQTPSHQVTQMGQEVILRCVPISNHLYFYWYRQILGQKVEFLVSFYNNEISEKSEIFDDQFSVERPDGSNFTLKIRSTKLEDSAMYFCASSAGRRSNQPQHFGDGTRLSIL.

V is TRBV6-1 and J is TRBJ2-5; possibly TRBD2 for D (6 bases). Germline V CDR1 and CDR2: MNHNS, SASEGT. The V end was cut by 2 bases, the J end by 5 bases, with 12 bases between. The CDR3 is 14 amino acids. In nucleotides, the CDR3 is TGTGCCAGCAGTGAATCCGGGACTCGGGAGACCCAGTACTTC. Amino acid sequence: CASSESGTRETQYF.

The chain uses TRBV5-1 and TRBJ2-5, with D tentatively TRBD2 (6 bases). This CDR3 has 15 amino acids. Germline V CDR1 and CDR2: SGHRS, YFSETQ. Trimming left V 0 bases short and J 1 base short, with 10 bases between. The CDR3 sequence: CASSLGAGPQETQYF. The DNA of the CDR3 is TGCGCCAGCAGCTTGGGGGCGGGGCCCCAAGAGACCCAGTACTTC.